This passage covers 5 T cell receptor beta chains from one sample sequenced in a study of blood T cell repertoires in COVID-19. Assay: immunoSEQ multiplex PCR; the TCRdb copy retains only in-frame clones and omits some. The sample contains about 180,000 clones, 88% of which appear only once. The sequencing sample was made of peripheral blood. The receptors derive from a woman aged 25 to 39 with acute or convalescent COVID-19.

The chain uses TRBV5-1 and TRBJ2-7, with D perhaps TRBD2 (5 bases). The germline V gene has CDR1 SGHRS and CDR2 YFSETQ. With 0 bases removed from V and 5 bases from J, the gap between germline ends came to 9 bases. CDR3 size: 13 residues. CDR3 protein: CASSLGPGNEQYF. The CDR3, as DNA: TGCGCCAGCAGCTTGGGACCGGGGAACGAGCAGTACTTC.

This chain connects TRBV6-6 to TRBJ1-3, with 7 bases aligning to TRBD1. Germline CDR1 reads MNHNY; CDR2 reads SVGAGI (reference sequence). Trimming cost V 5 bases and J 7 bases; bases outside gene matches: 17. The length of the CDR3 is 17 residues. The CDR3 DNA sequence: TGTGCCAGCAGTCAAAACCCTCAGACAGGGAGAGGGAACACCATATATTTT. This codes for CASSQNPQTGRGNTIYF.

The rearrangement uses TRBV5-1 and TRBJ2-3, with TRBD2 as a possible D gene (5 bases). CDR3 size: 13 residues. With 6 bases removed from V and 1 base from J, the gap between germline ends came to 9 bases. Germline values: CDR1 SGHRS, CDR2 YFSETQ. Here the CDR3 reads CASILEGTDTQYF. For the CDR3, the DNA is TGCGCCAGCATATTGGAGGGCACAGATACGCAGTATTTT.

The chain links TRBV28 to TRBJ1-4, with 7 bases fitting TRBD1. Germline V gene data show CDR1 as MDHEN and CDR2 as SYDVKM. This CDR3 contains 15 residues. Trimming took 1 base from V and 8 from J; bases not matched to a gene: 7. In DNA form, the CDR3 reads TGTGCCAGCAGTTTATTGGGACAGTTGAGCGAAAAACTGTTTTTT. Amino acid sequence: CASSLLGQLSEKLFF. Complete variable domain (other parts from reference TRBV28 and TRBJ1-4): DVKVTQSSRYLVKRTGEKVFLECVQDMDHENMFWYRQDPGLGLRLIYFSYDVKMKEKGDIPEGYSVSREKKERFSLILESASTNQTSMYLCASSLLGQLSEKLFFGSGTQLSVL.

The J gene is TRBJ2-1, the V gene TRBV5-1, with a possible D match to TRBD1 (5 bases). CDR3 length: 16 residues. The germline V gene has CDR1 SGHRS and CDR2 YFSETQ. The V and J ends lost 3 bases and 0 bases respectively, with 13 bases between them. CDR3 nucleotides: TGCGCCAGCAGCTCTCACCAAGGGGACTCCTACAATGAGCAGTTCTTC. Translated, it gives CASSSHQGDSYNEQFF.